This TCR beta chain was obtained from a study of T cell responses to AZD1222 COVID-19 vaccine. Turning to the study itself: Second-dose intervals near 4 or 12 weeks were combined.

Study-level points and caveats: Regions 160-218 and 743-854 held dominance among vaccine-associated CD4 TCRs, which spanned spike. Baseline testing showed seropositivity in only six or seven AZD1222 recipients.

Remarks on this clone: Its cognate antigen is unknown.

Using immunoSEQ multiplex PCR, the repertoire was profiled, and TCRdb retains in-frame clones only, with some absent. The table lists 150,000 to 180,000 clones, 90% of them singletons. Deletions cut 1 base from V and 4 bases from J, with 13 bases between. Germline assignment: CDR1 SGHAT and CDR2 FQNNGV. The length of the CDR3 is 15 residues. The material sequenced was peripheral blood, taken on day 0 of AZD1222 vaccination. The gene calls are TRBV11-2 and TRBJ1-1; weak D call: TRBD1 (6 bases). The sequence was collected from an adult in good health. The chain's CDR3 is CASSLGGQRATEAFF. The CDR3 DNA is TGTGCCAGCAGCTTAGGAGGACAGAGGGCCACTGAAGCTTTCTTT.